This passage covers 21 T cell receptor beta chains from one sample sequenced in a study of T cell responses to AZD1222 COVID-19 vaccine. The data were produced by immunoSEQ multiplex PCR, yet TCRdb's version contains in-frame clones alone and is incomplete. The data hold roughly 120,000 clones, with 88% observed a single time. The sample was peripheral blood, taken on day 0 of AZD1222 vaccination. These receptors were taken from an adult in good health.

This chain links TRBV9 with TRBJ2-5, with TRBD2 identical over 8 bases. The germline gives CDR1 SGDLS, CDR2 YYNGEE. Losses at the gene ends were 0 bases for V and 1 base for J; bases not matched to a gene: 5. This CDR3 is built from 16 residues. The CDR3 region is CASSVEATSVQETQYF. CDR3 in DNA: TGTGCCAGCAGCGTAGAGGCGACTAGCGTCCAAGAGACCCAGTACTTC.

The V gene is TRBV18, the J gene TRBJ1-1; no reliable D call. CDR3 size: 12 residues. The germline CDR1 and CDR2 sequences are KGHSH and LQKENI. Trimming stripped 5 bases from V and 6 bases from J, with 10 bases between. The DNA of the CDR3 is TGTGCCAGCTCAAACAACGGTGCTGAAGCTTTCTTT. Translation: CASSNNGAEAFF.

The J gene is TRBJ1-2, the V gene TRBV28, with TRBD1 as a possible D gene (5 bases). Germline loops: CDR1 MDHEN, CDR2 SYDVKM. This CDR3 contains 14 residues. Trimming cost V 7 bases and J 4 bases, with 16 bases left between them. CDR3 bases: TGTGCCAGCATGCCCGGGACCCTCCTCTATGGCTACACCTTC. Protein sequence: CASMPGTLLYGYTF.

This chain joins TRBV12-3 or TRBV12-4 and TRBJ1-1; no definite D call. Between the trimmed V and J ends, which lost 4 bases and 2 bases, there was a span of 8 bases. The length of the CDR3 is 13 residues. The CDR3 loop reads CASSSLINTEAFF. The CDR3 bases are TGTGCCAGCAGTTCACTCATTAACACTGAAGCTTTCTTT.

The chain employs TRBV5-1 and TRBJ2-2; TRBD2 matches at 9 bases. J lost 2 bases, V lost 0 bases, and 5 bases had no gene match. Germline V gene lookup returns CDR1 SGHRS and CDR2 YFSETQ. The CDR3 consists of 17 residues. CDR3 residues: CASSLGRGLANTGELFF. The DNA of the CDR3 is TGCGCCAGCAGCTTGGGCCGGGGACTAGCTAACACCGGGGAGCTGTTTTTT.

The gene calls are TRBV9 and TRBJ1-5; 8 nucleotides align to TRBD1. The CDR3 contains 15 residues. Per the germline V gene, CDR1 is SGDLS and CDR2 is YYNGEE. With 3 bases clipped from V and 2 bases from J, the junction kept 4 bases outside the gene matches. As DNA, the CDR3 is TGTGCCAGCAGCGCCTCGGGACAGGGCAATCAGCCCCAGCATTTT. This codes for CASSASGQGNQPQHF.

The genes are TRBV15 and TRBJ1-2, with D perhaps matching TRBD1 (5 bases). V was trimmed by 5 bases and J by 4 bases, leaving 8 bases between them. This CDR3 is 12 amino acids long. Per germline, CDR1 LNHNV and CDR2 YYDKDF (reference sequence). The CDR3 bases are TGTGCCACCAGCGCGGACATCTATGGCTACACCTTC. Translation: CATSADIYGYTF.

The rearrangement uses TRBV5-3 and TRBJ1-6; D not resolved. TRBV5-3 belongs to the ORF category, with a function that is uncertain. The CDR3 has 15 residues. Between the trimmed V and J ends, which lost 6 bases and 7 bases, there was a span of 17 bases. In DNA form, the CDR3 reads TGTGCCAGAATCTGCCCTGAAAACCTAAATTCACCCCTCCACTTT. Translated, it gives CARICPENLNSPLHF.

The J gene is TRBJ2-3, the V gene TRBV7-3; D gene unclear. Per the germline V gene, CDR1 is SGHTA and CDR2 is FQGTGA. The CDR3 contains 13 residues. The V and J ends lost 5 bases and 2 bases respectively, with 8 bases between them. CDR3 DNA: TGTGCCAGCAGCCCTGACCACACAGATACGCAGTATTTT. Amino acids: CASSPDHTDTQYF.

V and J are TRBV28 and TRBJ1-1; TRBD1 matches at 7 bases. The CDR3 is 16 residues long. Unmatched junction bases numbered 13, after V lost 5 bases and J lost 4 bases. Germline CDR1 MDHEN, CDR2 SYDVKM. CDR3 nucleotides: TGTGCCAGCAGTCCCCAGCGGGGACAGCGGGCCACTGAAGCTTTCTTT. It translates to CASSPQRGQRATEAFF. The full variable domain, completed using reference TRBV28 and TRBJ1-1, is DVKVTQSSRYLVKRTGEKVFLECVQDMDHENMFWYRQDPGLGLRLIYFSYDVKMKEKGDIPEGYSVSREKKERFSLILESASTNQTSMYLCASSPQRGQRATEAFFGQGTRLTVV.

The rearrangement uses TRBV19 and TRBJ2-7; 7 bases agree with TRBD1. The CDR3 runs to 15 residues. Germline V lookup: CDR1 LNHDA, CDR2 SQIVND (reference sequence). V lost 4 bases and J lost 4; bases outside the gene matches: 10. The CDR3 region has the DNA TGTGCCAGTAGTACCTACCGGGACAGTGAGTACGAGCAGTACTTC. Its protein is CASSTYRDSEYEQYF.

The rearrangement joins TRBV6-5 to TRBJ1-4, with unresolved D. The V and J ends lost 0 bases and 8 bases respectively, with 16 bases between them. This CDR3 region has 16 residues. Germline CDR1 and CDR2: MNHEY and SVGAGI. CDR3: CASSYSLWGGGEKLFF. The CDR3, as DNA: TGTGCCAGCAGTTACTCGTTATGGGGAGGAGGAGAAAAACTGTTTTTT.

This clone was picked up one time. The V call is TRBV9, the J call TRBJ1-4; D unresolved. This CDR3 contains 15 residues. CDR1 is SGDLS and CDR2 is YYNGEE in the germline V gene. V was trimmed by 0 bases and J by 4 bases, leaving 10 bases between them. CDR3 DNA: TGTGCCAGCAGCGTAGATGTTGGCGATAATGAAAAACTGTTTTTT. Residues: CASSVDVGDNEKLFF.

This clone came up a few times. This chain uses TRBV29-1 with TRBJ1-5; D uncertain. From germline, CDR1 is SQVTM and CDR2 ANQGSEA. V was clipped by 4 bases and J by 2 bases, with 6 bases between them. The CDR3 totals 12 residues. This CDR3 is CSVGTGNQPQHF. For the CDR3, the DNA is TGCAGCGTTGGCACGGGCAATCAGCCCCAGCATTTT.

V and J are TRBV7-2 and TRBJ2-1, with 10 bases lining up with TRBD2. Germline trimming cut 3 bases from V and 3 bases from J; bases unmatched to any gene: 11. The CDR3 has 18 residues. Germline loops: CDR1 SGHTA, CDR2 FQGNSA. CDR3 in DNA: TGTGCCAGCAGCTTTAGGGCTAGCGGGAGTGCTTTCTACAATGAGCAGTTCTTC. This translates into CASSFRASGSAFYNEQFF.

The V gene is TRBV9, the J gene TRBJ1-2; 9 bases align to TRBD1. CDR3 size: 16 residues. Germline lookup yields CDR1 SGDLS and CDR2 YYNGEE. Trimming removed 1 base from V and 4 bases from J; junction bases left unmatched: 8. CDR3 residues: CASSVTGTGRGYGYTF. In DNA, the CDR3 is TGTGCCAGCAGCGTAACCGGGACAGGGCGAGGCTATGGCTACACCTTC.

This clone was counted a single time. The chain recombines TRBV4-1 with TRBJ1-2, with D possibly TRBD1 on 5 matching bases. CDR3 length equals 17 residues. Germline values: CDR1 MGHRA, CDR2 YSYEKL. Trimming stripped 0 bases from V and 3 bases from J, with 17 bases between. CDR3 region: CASSQDHPGSLYYGYTF. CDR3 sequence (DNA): TGCGCCAGCAGCCAAGATCATCCAGGGAGCCTCTACTATGGCTACACCTTC.

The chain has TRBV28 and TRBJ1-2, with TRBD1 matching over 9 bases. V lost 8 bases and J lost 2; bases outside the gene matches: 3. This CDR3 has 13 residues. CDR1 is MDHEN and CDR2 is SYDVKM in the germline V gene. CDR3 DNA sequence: TGTGCCAGCGAGGGACAGGGAAACTATGGCTACACCTTC. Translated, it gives CASEGQGNYGYTF.

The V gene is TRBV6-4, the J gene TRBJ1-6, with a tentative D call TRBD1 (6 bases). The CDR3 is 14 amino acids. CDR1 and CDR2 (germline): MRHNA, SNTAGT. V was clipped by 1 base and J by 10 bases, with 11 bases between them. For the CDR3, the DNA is TGTGCCAGCAGTGACTTGGCAGGGGAGTCACCCCTCCACTTT. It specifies CASSDLAGESPLHF.

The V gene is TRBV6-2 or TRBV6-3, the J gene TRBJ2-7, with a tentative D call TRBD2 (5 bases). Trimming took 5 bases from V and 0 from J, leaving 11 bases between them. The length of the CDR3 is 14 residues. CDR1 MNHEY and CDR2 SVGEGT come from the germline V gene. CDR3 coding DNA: TGTGCCAGCAGTCCCGAGGGCTACTCCTACGAGCAGTACTTC. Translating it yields CASSPEGYSYEQYF.

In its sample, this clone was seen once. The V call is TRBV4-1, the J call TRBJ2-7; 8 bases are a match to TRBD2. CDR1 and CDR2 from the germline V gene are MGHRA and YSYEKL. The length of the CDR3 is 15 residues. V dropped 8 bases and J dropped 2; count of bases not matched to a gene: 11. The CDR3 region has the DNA TGCGCCAGCCAATATGGGGGCGGGGGGCCCTACGAGCAGTACTTC. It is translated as CASQYGGGGPYEQYF.